A selection of T cell receptor beta chains follows, all from one sample in a study of T cell responses to AZD1222 COVID-19 vaccine. Sequenced by immunoSEQ multiplex PCR; TCRdb stores in-frame clones only, minus some. The data show about 97,000 clones, more than 70% seen once. Specimen: peripheral blood, collected on day 0 of AZD1222 vaccination. The receptors here all came from an adult in good health. CDR3s include the opening cysteine and the closing phenylalanine or tryptophan. D genes are given only for firm matches. Not all rows give a size; the values are once, few, many and, for expanded clones, a class.

>.|.|TRBJ1-2|TRBV9
TGTGCCAGCAGCGCAGGATCCTACTATGGCTACACCTTC
CASSAGSYYGYTF
>.|TRBD1|TRBJ1-6|TRBV6-5
TGTGCCAGCAGTTGGGACAGGGGAAAGAATAATTCACCCCTCCACTTT
CASSWDRGKNNSPLHF
>once|.|TRBJ1-5|TRBV9
TGTGCCAGCAGCGTAGGGATGGGCAATCAGCCCCAGCATTTT
CASSVGMGNQPQHF
>once|.|TRBJ1-2|TRBV6-2/TRBV6-3
TGTGCCAGCAGTGAGACCGTCCGGAACTATGGCTACACCTTC
CASSETVRNYGYTF
>.|.|TRBJ1-2|TRBV19
TGTGCCAGTGGGGAACAGGGCGGAGGCTATGGCTACACCTTC
CASGEQGGGYGYTF
>.|.|TRBJ1-1|TRBV7-9
TGTGCCAGCAGCCTGACAGGAAGGGCTTTCTTT
CASSLTGRAFF
>few|.|TRBJ1-5|TRBV5-1
TGCGCCAGCAGCCCTGGCATAGGACGGGCAAGCAATCAGCCCCAGCATTTT
CASSPGIGRASNQPQHF
>.|TRBD1|TRBJ1-2|TRBV6-5
TGTGCCAGCAGACCGACAGGGGGCGAAGGCTATGGCTACACCTTC
CASRPTGGEGYGYTF
>.|TRBD2|TRBJ2-3|TRBV12-5
TGTGCTAGTGGCCCAAAGACTAGCGGGGCCCCAGATACGCAGTATTTT
CASGPKTSGAPDTQYF
>.|.|TRBJ2-7|TRBV29-1
TGCAGCGTTGAAGGACCTAGCGATTACGAGCAGTACTTC
CSVEGPSDYEQYF
>.|TRBD1|TRBJ2-5|TRBV7-9
TGTGCCAGCAGCAGACAGGGACAAGAGACCCAGTACTTC
CASSRQGQETQYF
>.|.|TRBJ2-1|TRBV20-1
TGCAGTGCCGCTCCTGGGGTGGAGCAGTTCTTC
CSAAPGVEQFF
>.|.|TRBJ1-1|TRBV5-1
TGCGCCAGCAACCCGGACAGTCCGAACACTGAAGCTTTCTTT
CASNPDSPNTEAFF
>.|.|TRBJ1-2|TRBV27
TGTGCCAGCAGTTCGACAGAGAACTATGGCTACACCTTC
CASSSTENYGYTF
>.|.|TRBJ2-7|TRBV5-1
TGCGCCAGCAGCTACAGGGTCTCCTACGAGCAGTACTTC
CASSYRVSYEQYF
>.|TRBD1|TRBJ1-1|TRBV7-9
TGTGCCAGCAGCTTATTGGACAGGGACACTGAAGCTTTCTTT
CASSLLDRDTEAFF
>.|TRBD1|TRBJ1-1|TRBV6-5
TGTGCCAGCACATTCAGACAGGGGGCTGAAGCTTTCTTT
CASTFRQGAEAFF
>.|TRBD1|TRBJ2-1|TRBV3-1/TRBV3-2
TGTGCCAGCAGCCAGACTACAGGGGGCTTTGAGCAGTTCTTC
CASSQTTGGFEQFF
>.|.|TRBJ1-5|TRBV9
TGTGCCAGCAGCGCGGGACCCTATAGCAATCAGCCCCAGCATTTT
CASSAGPYSNQPQHF
>.|.|TRBJ2-1|TRBV5-1
TGCGCCAGCAGCTCCGGCGGGCCGGAGGATGAGCAGTTCTTC
CASSSGGPEDEQFF
>.|.|TRBJ2-5|TRBV20-1
TGCAGTGCTAGCCCAGAAGAGACCCAGTACTTC
CSASPEETQYF
>once|.|TRBJ2-1|TRBV4-3
TGCGCCAGCAGCCTCCTGACCGGGGGCGGCCACAATGAGCAGTTCTTC
CASSLLTGGGHNEQFF
>.|.|TRBJ2-7|TRBV12-3/TRBV12-4
TGTGCCAGCGTCAAACTGTGGGAGCAGTACTTC
CASVKLWEQYF
>.|.|TRBJ2-7|TRBV11-2
TGTGCCAGCAGCCCTCACCCGGGACTTCCCTCTAGATTC
CASSPHPGLPSRF
>.|.|TRBJ1-3|TRBV5-4
TGTGCCAGCAGCTACCGCGGTGGGGGGGGAAACACCATATATTTT
CASSYRGGGGNTIYF
>.|TRBD2|TRBJ2-3|TRBV7-3
TGTGCCAGCAGCTTAACGGGACTAGCGGGGACCACAGATACGCAGTATTTT
CASSLTGLAGTTDTQYF
>.|.|TRBJ1-5|TRBV2
TGTGCCAGCAGCCCGGGGGGCGCTAGCAATCAGCCCCAGCATTTT
CASSPGGASNQPQHF
>once|.|TRBJ1-2|TRBV30
TGTGCCTGGAGTGTAGCACAGGTGTATGGCTACACCTTC
CAWSVAQVYGYTF
>.|.|TRBJ1-2|TRBV19
TGTGCCAGTAATCGGGGACGGTACTATGGCTACACCTTC
CASNRGRYYGYTF
>.|.|TRBJ1-1|TRBV18
TGTGCCAGCTCACCAGAGACTGAAGCTTTCTTT
CASSPETEAFF
>.|TRBD2|TRBJ2-7|TRBV9
TGTGCCAGCAGCGTAGCCCCAGCGGGGACCTACGAGCAGTACTTC
CASSVAPAGTYEQYF
>.|TRBD1|TRBJ1-4|TRBV5-1
TGCGCCAGCAGTCAGACAGGGTCTAATGAAAAACTGTTTTTT
CASSQTGSNEKLFF
>.|TRBD2|TRBJ2-5|TRBV4-1
TGCGCCAGCAGCGTTAGCGGGGGGGCCGGGACCCAGTACTTC
CASSVSGGAGTQYF
>.|TRBD1|TRBJ2-2|TRBV30
TGTGCCTGGAGTGTACAGGGTAGGGGGCGAACGACCGGGGAGCTGTTTTTT
CAWSVQGRGRTTGELFF
>.|.|TRBJ2-7|TRBV11-3
TGTGCCAGCAGCTTCGGCTCAACCTACGAGCAGTACTTC
CASSFGSTYEQYF
>few|TRBD1|TRBJ2-7|TRBV6-5
TGTGCCAGCAGTCCCTCGACAGGGGGCCACGAGCAGTACTTC
CASSPSTGGHEQYF
>.|.|TRBJ1-1|TRBV6-5
TGTGCCAGCAGTTTATCAGGAATTATGAACACTGAAGCTTTCTTT
CASSLSGIMNTEAFF
>.|.|TRBJ1-2|TRBV29-1
TGCAGCGTTGCTATGGACGGAGCTAACTATGGCTACACCTTC
CSVAMDGANYGYTF
>.|.|TRBJ2-2|TRBV9
TGTGCCAGCAGCGTAGGGGGTTTTGGGGAGCTGTTTTTT
CASSVGGFGELFF
>.|.|TRBJ1-2|TRBV6-2/TRBV6-3
TGTGCCAGCAGTTACTCGGCGGGGGCTTCCACCTTC
CASSYSAGASTF
>.|TRBD1|TRBJ1-6|TRBV4-1
TGCGCCAGCAACTTGGGACAGTATAATTCACCCCTCCACTTT
CASNLGQYNSPLHF
>.|.|TRBJ1-1|TRBV30
TGTGCCTGGGGAGGGGTCACTGAAGCTTTCTTT
CAWGGVTEAFF
>.|TRBD1|TRBJ2-7|TRBV6-2/TRBV6-3
TGTGCCAGCAGTTACTCGATCGGTTGGGACAGAGCCTACGAGCAGTACTTC
CASSYSIGWDRAYEQYF
>.|.|TRBJ1-2|TRBV30
TGTGCCTGGAGGTCCGCCTTCGAAACAAACTATGGCTACACCTTC
CAWRSAFETNYGYTF
>.|TRBD2|TRBJ2-3|TRBV11-2
TGTGCCAGCAGCTCTTGGACTAGCGGGGGTGGGGCAGATACGCAGTATTTT
CASSSWTSGGGADTQYF
>.|.|TRBJ1-6|TRBV19
TGTGCCAGTAGTTCCTCGAGGGGACGAAATAATTCACCCCTCCACTTT
CASSSSRGRNNSPLHF
>.|.|TRBJ2-2|TRBV6-5
TGTGCCAGCAGTCCGGGACAACCTAACACCGGGGAGCTGTTTTTT
CASSPGQPNTGELFF
>.|.|TRBJ1-5|TRBV7-9
TGTGCCAGCAGCTTATCAGGGGTGAACAATCAGCCCCAGCATTTT
CASSLSGVNNQPQHF
>.|.|TRBJ1-2|TRBV7-8
TGTGCCAGCAGCTTAGCGGCAGGTTCTAACTATGGCTACACCTTC
CASSLAAGSNYGYTF
>.|TRBD1|TRBJ1-5|TRBV2
TGTGCCAGCAGTGGGGACAGGAGCAATCAGCCCCAGCATTTT
CASSGDRSNQPQHF
>.|.|TRBJ1-1|TRBV4-3
TGCGCCAGCAGCCAAGATCTGGAGTTCACTGAAGCTTTCTTT
CASSQDLEFTEAFF
>.|.|TRBJ2-7|TRBV30
TGTGCCTGGAGTGTACGTACCAGAGGTCCCTACGAGCAGTACTTC
CAWSVRTRGPYEQYF
>.|.|TRBJ1-5|TRBV7-9
TGTGCCAGCAGCGGGGACAATCAGCCCCAGCATTTT
CASSGDNQPQHF
>.|.|TRBJ1-6|TRBV28
TGTGCCAGCATCCCGCTGGGGAGCTCCTATAATTCACCCCTCCACTTT
CASIPLGSSYNSPLHF